Given below is one T cell receptor (beta chain) in context. The target antigen is unknown. Profiled with immunoSEQ multiplex PCR; TCRdb holds only in-frame clones, not every one. Among over 70,000 clones listed, 88% were seen once. The data stem from a study of T cell responses to AZD1222 COVID-19 vaccine. This CDR3 is 18 amino acids long. Whole-study results and caveats: Unmutated variant regions reportedly attract nearly half of all spike-specific TCRs. Mostly white British, mostly female donors; authors suggested clonal diversity may be underestimated. Spike was spanned by vaccine-associated CD4 TCRs, with dominance at 160-218 and 743-854. Spike-specific TCR breadth and depth rose after two AZD1222 doses.

The TCR comes from an adult in good health. The chain has TRBV21-1 and TRBJ1-6. TRBV21-1 is shown as a pseudogene. Sequences were derived from peripheral blood, sampled on day 0 of MenACWY control vaccination. CDR3 loop: CASSKDRGRLPGGSPLHF. The CDR3 nucleotides are TGTGCCAGCAGCAAAGATCGGGGCAGGCTACCGGGTGGTTCACCCCTCCACTTT.